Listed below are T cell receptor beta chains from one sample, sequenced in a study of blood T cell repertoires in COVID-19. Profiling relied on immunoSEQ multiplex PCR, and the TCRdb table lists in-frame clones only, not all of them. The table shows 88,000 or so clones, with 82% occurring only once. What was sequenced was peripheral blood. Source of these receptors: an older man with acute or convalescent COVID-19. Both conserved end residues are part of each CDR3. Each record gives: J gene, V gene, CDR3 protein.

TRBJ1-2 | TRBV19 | CASSKRGGGYNYGYTF
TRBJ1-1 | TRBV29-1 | CSVGQGARTEAFF
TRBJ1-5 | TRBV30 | CAWSSHGTGINQPQHF
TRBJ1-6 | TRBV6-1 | CASSEPGQGASYNSPLHF
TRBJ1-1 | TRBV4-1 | CASSLSVNTEAFF
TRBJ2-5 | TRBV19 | CASSIARGQETQYF
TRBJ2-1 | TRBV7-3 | CASSLMGGSSDEQFF
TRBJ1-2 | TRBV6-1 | CAGAYRGQGGGYTF
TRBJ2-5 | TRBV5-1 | CASSLERLQETQYF
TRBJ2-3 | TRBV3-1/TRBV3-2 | CASTYGIGDTTDTQYF
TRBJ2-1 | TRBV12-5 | CASGEAEYNEQFF
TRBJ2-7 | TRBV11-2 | CASSLDFAGTYEQYF
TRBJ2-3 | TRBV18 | CASSPAWAGPDTQYF
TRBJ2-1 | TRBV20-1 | CSAGRGNEQFF
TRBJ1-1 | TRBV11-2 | CASSFTGLNTEAFF
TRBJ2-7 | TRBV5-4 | CASSLRQGGYEQYF
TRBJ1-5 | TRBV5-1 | CASSFGTNSNQPQHF
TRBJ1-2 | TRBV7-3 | CASSPGTGNNYGYTF
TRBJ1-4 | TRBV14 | CASSPPGKGNEKLFF
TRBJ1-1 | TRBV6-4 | CASSPTVGTAYTEAFF
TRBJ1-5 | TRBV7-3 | CASSLTGGNQPQHF
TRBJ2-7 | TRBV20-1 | CSASKGRRGRDEQYF
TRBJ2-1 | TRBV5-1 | CASSPLFQRGAYRSYNEQFF
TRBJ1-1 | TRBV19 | CASRRLLNTEAFF
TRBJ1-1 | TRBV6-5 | CASSWGQNTEAFF
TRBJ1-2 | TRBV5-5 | CASSYRGRSLQQGGYTF
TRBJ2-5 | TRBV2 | CASSVQRGGGETQYF
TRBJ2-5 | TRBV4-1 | CASSQENRQETQYF
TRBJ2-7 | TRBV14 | CASSRLGQSYEQYF
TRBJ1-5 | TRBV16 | CASSQSGGQAHQPQHF
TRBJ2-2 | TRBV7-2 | CASSSREGSGELFF
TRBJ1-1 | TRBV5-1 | CASSLEGAMNTEAFF
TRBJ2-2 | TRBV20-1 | CSASAQGANTGELFF
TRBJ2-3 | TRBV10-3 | CAISATGSTDTQYF
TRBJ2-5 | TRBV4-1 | CASSQGLATQETQYF
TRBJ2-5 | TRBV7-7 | CASSLVGGYQETQYF
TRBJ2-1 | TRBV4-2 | CASSPGEKAGSYNEQFF
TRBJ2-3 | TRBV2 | CASSGDFTTQYF
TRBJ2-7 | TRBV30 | CAWNEGLNEQYF
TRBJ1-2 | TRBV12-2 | CASRDRGLGSYGYTF
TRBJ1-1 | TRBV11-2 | CASSLGTGSNRAFF